This TCR beta chain was sequenced in a study of blood T cell repertoires in COVID-19. Study summary: Samples of COVID-19 (acute and convalescent) were obtained from the United States, Italy and Spain. T cells, B-cell-depleted T cells, or PBMCs provided the cDNA or gDNA that served as material.

As originally analysed: Counts of nucleated cells, estimated from reference gene primer amplification, were obtained. The table came from immunoSEQ multiplex PCR; TCRdb's copy has only in-frame clones and leaves some out. That table furnishes V, J and clone size, whereas the DNA furnished D and trimming. Seen here are some 120,000 clones, over 65% observed once, and the top ten hold approximately 2.3%. Trimming removed 0 bases from V and 10 bases from J, with 11 bases in between. Germline V gives CDR1 SGHRS, CDR2 YFSETQ. The CDR3 runs 13 residues. Sequencing was done on a sample of peripheral blood. This receptor was identified in a man in his thirties or forties with acute or convalescent COVID-19. The J gene is TRBJ2-1, the V gene TRBV5-1; TRBD2 might be the D (5 bases). The DNA for the CDR3 is TGCGCCAGCAGCTTGGTAGGGAGCAGGGAGCAGTTCTTC. Encoded protein: CASSLVGSREQFF. Full variable domain (remainder filled in from reference TRBV5-1 and TRBJ2-1): KAGVTQTPRYLIKTRGQQVTLSCSPISGHRSVSWYQQTPGQGLQFLFEYFSETQRNKGNFPGRFSGRQFSNSRSEMNVSTLELGDSALYLCASSLVGSREQFFGPGTRLTVL.